Listed below are T cell receptor beta chains from one sample, sequenced in a study of blood T cell repertoires in COVID-19. The assay was immunoSEQ multiplex PCR, and TCRdb's table has in-frame clones only and misses some. The sample gives fewer than 150,000 clones, around 85% of which show up once; around an eighth is in the top ten. The sample was peripheral blood. Receptors originate from a human donor in a cohort sampled during active COVID-19. The conserved cysteine and the conserved F or W are not part of the CDR3 here. Fields, in order: J gene, clone size, V gene, D gene, CDR3 protein. The D gene is left open where the match is weak. Some rows mark clone size as missing; the rest say once, few, many or name a class of expanded clone.

>TRBJ1-1|-|TRBV7-9|TRBD1
ASSLEWGQGAGRAF
>TRBJ2-6|-|TRBV5-1|-
ASSPVGALPSGANVLT
>TRBJ2-7|-|TRBV6-5|-
ASQPGSTYEQY
>TRBJ2-2|-|TRBV11-2|-
ASTGSLTGELF
>TRBJ1-6|-|TRBV4-1|TRBD1
ASSLTGDSNSPLH
>TRBJ1-1|-|TRBV6-5|-
ASSLGGQTNEAF
>TRBJ2-3|-|TRBV19|TRBD2
ASSIRLAGGTSTDTQY
>TRBJ2-1|-|TRBV5-1|TRBD1
ASSLRQGRNNEQF
>TRBJ1-5|once|TRBV4-3|-
ASSQGRGWQPQH
>TRBJ2-1|-|TRBV7-9|TRBD1
ASSSYRGSSSYNEQF
>TRBJ1-2|-|TRBV5-4|-
ASRIDLPGSSGYT
>TRBJ2-7|-|TRBV7-2|-
ASSLYRDNYEQY
>TRBJ1-1|once|TRBV7-2|TRBD1
ASSLNRGERAF
>TRBJ2-2|-|TRBV7-2|-
ASSLVGNTGELF
>TRBJ1-5|-|TRBV3-1/TRBV3-2|-
ASSLGRGNQPQH
>TRBJ1-5|-|TRBV29-1|-
SVSDRTNQPQH
>TRBJ1-4|-|TRBV24-1|-
ATSDNLIEKLF
>TRBJ2-3|-|TRBV6-6|TRBD2
ASSPLLAGGLSTDTQY
>TRBJ2-7|-|TRBV6-2/TRBV6-3|TRBD2
ASSSPAGGSYEQY
>TRBJ1-6|-|TRBV15|-
ATSGTNSPLH
>TRBJ2-7|-|TRBV10-3|-
AISALGDTYEQY
>TRBJ1-6|-|TRBV11-1|-
ATPLEGKGNSPLH
>TRBJ2-1|-|TRBV2|TRBD2
ASSEGLAQDEQF
>TRBJ2-7|-|TRBV9|-
ASSHNPVSKSSYEQY
>TRBJ2-3|-|TRBV5-4|-
ASSFEVDTQY
>TRBJ2-7|once|TRBV20-1|-
SARSSGEQY
>TRBJ1-2|-|TRBV6-2/TRBV6-3|TRBD1
ASSLTGVRYGYT
>TRBJ2-1|-|TRBV4-3|-
ASSQDHLGGNEQF
>TRBJ2-4|-|TRBV9|TRBD2
ASSGTSGVTKNIQY
>TRBJ2-7|many|TRBV5-1|TRBD1
ASSLGQGLNEQY
>TRBJ2-6|-|TRBV6-1|TRBD1
ASSGPDRATGANVLT
>TRBJ2-1|-|TRBV5-4|TRBD2
ASSLAPGLAGSMDEQF
>TRBJ1-6|-|TRBV5-1|TRBD1
ASSPGTDSYNSPLH
>TRBJ1-5|-|TRBV4-2|-
ASSQGTQPQH
>TRBJ2-3|-|TRBV27|-
ASSLVRGSTDTQY
>TRBJ2-3|-|TRBV11-2|TRBD2
ASRGGTSGYGTDTQY
>TRBJ2-1|-|TRBV29-1|TRBD2
SVAEPGGDNEQF
>TRBJ2-7|-|TRBV6-5|TRBD2
ASSYSVPGGEQY
>TRBJ2-2|-|TRBV5-1|TRBD1
ASSRGQDATGELF